This T cell receptor (beta chain) was identified in a study of T cells in Graves' hyperthyroidism and ophthalmopathy. Overall study findings and caveats: Before onset, by a median of around six months, the model predicted ophthalmopathy.

Regions amplified from RNA transcripts were the TCR beta CDR3 regions. The HTBI primer set was used in a first-round RT-PCR of the TCR CDR3. TCRdb called the multiplex PCR reads again in MiXCR, with one record for every CDR3 protein. The repertoire has roughly 500,000 distinct CDR3 sequences, about 45% of them found once; the top ten carry around 44%. This CDR3 spans 15 amino acids. V dropped 4 bases and J dropped 6; count of bases not matched to a gene: 10. CDR1 is SGHDT, CDR2 YYEEEE, per germline. There are many counts of this clonotype. Its matching antigen is unknown. The sequence was collected from an adult woman with Graves' disease, either hyperthyroidism or ophthalmopathy (not recorded which). The chain carries TRBV5-6 and TRBJ1-5, with 7 bases aligning to TRBD1. Sequencing was done on a sample of peripheral blood or thyroid tissue (not recorded which). The CDR3, as DNA: TGTGCCAGCAGCCCCATCACAGGGGTGGGTCAGCCCCAGCATTTT. Translated, it gives CASSPITGVGQPQHF.